The clone carrying this TCR beta chain occurred many times. These data are taken from a study of T cells in Graves' hyperthyroidism and ophthalmopathy. The CDR3 totals 13 residues. Trimming removed 0 bases at V and 5 bases at J, with 7 bases between. From germline, CDR1 is MNHEY and CDR2 SVGAGI. Template material for amplifying TCR beta CDR3 regions consisted of RNA transcripts. During a first-round RT-PCR of the TCR CDR3, the HTBI primer set was used. One entry per CDR3 protein results from TCRdb running MiXCR on the multiplex PCR reads. The table records 300,000 to 350,000 distinct CDR3 sequences, 21% of them present only once.

The V call is TRBV6-5, the J call TRBJ1-2; D is possibly TRBD1 (6 bases). The TCR sequence derives from a woman aged 45-60 years with Graves' hyperthyroidism. Source material: blood. CDR3 in amino acids: CASSYSDSYGYTF. Here the CDR3 DNA reads TGTGCCAGCAGTTACTCGGACAGTTATGGCTACACCTTC.